This TCR beta chain was captured in a study of molecular identifiers for immune sequencing clone quantification. Via MiXCR, TCRdb re-called the PCR reads, giving one row per CDR3 protein. This table has around 470,000 distinct CDR3 sequences, 25% appearing once. With 3 bases removed from V and 3 bases from J, the gap between germline ends came to 11 bases. The CDR3 is 14 amino acids. Looked up from germline, CDR1 is ENHRY and CDR2 is SYGVKD. The sequence came from a human donor in good health. Some libraries in this study had Jurkat cell RNA spiked in. Sample: naive CD8+ T cells from blood, with Jurkat cell RNA spiked in. Subset meaning: FACS-sorted CD8+CD4-CCR7+CD45RA+ naive T cells. The chain couples TRBV10-3 to TRBJ1-1; tentative D call: TRBD1 (5 bases). CDR3 in DNA: TGTGCCATCAGTGACCCCGACAGCGACACTGAAGCTTTCTTT. Encoded protein: CAISDPDSDTEAFF.